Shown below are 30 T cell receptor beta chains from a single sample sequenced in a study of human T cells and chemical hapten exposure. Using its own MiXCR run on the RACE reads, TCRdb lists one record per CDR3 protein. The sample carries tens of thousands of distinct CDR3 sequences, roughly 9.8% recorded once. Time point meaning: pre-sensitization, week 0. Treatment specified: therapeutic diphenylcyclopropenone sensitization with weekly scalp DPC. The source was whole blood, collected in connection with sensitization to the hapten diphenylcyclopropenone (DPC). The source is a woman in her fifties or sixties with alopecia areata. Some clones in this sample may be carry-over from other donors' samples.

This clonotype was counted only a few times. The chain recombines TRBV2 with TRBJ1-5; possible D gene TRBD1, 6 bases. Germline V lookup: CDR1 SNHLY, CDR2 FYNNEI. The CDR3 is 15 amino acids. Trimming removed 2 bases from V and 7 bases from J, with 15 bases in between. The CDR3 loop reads CASSELAQGNQPQHF. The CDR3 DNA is TGTGCCAGCAGTGAACTAGCACAGGGAAACCAGCCCCAGCATTTT.

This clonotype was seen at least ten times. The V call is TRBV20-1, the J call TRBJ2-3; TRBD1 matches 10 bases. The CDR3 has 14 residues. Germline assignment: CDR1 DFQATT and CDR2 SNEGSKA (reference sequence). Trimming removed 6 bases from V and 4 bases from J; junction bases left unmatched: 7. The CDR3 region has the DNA TGCAGTGCCGGCCGGGACAGGGGACCAGATACGCAGTATTTT. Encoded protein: CSAGRDRGPDTQYF.

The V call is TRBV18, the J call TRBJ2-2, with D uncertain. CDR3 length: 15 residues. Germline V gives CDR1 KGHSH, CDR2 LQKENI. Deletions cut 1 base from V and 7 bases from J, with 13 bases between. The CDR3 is CASSPQRMIGGELFF. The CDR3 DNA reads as TGTGCCAGCTCACCACAAAGAATGATCGGCGGGGAGCTGTTTTTT.

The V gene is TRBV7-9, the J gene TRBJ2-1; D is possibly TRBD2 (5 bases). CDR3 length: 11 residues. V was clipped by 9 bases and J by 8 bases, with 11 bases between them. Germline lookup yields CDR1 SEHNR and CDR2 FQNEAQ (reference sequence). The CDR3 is CASRLAYEQFF. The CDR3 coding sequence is TGTGCCAGTAGGCTAGCCTATGAGCAGTTCTTC.

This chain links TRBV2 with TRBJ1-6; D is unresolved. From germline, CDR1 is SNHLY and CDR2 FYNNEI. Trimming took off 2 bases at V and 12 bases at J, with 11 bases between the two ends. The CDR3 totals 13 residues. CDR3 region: CASSETRAIPLHF. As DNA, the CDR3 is TGTGCCAGCAGTGAAACCCGGGCGATACCCCTCCACTTT.

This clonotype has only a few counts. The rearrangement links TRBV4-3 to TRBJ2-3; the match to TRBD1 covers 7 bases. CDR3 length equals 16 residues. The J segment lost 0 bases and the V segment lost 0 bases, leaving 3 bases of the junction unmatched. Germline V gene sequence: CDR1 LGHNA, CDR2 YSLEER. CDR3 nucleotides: TGCGCCAGCAGCCAAGAAGGGACAGATAGCACAGATACGCAGTATTTT. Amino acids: CASSQEGTDSTDTQYF.

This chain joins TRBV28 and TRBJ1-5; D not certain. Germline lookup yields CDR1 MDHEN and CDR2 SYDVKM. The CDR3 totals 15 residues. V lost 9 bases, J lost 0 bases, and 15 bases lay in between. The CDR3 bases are TGTGCCAGTAGGCGGGAGGATCTTAGCAATCAGCCCCAGCATTTT. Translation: CASRREDLSNQPQHF. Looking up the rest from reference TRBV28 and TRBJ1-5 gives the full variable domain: DVKVTQSSRYLVKRTGEKVFLECVQDMDHENMFWYRQDPGLGLRLIYFSYDVKMKEKGDIPEGYSVSREKKERFSLILESASTNQTSMYLCASRREDLSNQPQHFGDGTRLSIL.

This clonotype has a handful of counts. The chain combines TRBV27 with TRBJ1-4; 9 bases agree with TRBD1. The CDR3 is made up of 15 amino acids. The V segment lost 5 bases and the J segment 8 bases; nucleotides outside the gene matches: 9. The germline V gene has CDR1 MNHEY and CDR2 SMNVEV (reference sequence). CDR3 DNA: TGTGCCAGCAGTCGGGGACAGGGTAGACAAGAAAAACTGTTTTTT. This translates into CASSRGQGRQEKLFF.

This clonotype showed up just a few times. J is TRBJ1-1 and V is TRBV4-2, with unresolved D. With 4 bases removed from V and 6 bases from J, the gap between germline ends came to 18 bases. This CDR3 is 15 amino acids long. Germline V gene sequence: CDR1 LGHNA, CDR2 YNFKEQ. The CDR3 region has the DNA TGTGCCAGCAGCCCGAGGAGCGGGGATGGGCCTGAAGCTTTCTTT. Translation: CASSPRSGDGPEAFF.

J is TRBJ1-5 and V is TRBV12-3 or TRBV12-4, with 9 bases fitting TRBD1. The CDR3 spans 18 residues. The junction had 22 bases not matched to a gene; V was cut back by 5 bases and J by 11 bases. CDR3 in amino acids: CASSPPGLAGQGQGSQHF. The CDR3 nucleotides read TGTGCCAGCAGTCCTCCCGGGTTGGCGGGACAGGGTCAAGGGTCCCAGCATTTT.

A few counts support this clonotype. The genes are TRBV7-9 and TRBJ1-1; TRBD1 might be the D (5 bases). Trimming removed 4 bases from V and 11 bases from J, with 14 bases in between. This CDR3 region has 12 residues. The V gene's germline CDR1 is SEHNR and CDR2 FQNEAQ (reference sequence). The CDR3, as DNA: TGTGCCAGCAGCTCACGTGGAGGGGAGGCTTTCTTT. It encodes CASSSRGGEAFF.

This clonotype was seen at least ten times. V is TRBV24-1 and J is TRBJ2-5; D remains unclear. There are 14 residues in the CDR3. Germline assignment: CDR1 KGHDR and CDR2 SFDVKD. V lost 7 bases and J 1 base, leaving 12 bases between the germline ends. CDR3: CATRGRAAQETQYF. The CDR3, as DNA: TGTGCCACCAGGGGTCGGGCGGCCCAAGAGACCCAGTACTTC.

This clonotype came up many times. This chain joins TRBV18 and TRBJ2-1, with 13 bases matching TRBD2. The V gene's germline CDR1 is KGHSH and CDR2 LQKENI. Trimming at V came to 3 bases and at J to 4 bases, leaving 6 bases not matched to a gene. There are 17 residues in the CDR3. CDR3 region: CASSPWTSGSMYNEQFF. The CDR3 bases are TGTGCCAGCTCACCGTGGACTAGCGGGAGTATGTACAATGAGCAGTTCTTC.

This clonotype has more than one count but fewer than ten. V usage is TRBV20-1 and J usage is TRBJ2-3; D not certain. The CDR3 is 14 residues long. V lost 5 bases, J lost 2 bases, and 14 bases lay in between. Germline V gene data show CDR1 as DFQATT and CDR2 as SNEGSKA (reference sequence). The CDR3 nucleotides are TGCAGTGCTTCACACTCGGAATACACAGATACGCAGTATTTT. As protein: CSASHSEYTDTQYF.

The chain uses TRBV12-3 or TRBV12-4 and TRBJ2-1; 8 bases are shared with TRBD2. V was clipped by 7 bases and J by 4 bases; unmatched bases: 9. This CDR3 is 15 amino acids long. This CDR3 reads CASIASGGQYNEQFF. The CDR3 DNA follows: TGTGCCAGCATTGCAAGCGGGGGCCAGTACAATGAGCAGTTCTTC.

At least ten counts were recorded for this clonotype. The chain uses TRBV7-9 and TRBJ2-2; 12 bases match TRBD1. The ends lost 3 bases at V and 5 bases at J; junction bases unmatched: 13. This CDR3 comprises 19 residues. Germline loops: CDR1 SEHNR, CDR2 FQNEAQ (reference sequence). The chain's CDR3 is CASSFAIGTGGSLTGELFF. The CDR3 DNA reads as TGTGCCAGCAGCTTCGCGATCGGGACAGGGGGCTCTCTTACCGGGGAGCTGTTTTTT.

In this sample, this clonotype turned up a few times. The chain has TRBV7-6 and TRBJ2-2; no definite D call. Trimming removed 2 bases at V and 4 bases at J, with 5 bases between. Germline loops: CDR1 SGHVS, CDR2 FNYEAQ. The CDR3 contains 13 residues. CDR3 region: CASSLRATGELFF. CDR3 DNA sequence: TGTGCCAGCAGCTTACGAGCCACCGGGGAGCTGTTTTTT.

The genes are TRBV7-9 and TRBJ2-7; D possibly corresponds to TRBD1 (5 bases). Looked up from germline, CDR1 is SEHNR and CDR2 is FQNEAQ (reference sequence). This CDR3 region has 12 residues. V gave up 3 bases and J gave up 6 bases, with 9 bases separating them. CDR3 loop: CASSLQGSEQYF. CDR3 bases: TGTGCCAGCAGCTTGCAGGGCTCCGAGCAGTACTTC.

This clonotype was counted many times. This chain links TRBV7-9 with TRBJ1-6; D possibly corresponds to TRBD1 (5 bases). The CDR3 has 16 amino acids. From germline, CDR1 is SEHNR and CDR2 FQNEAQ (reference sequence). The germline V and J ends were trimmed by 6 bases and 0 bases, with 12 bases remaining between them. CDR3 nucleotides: TGTGCCAGCAGGCGAGACGGGGGCTCCTATAATTCACCCCTCCACTTT. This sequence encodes CASRRDGGSYNSPLHF.

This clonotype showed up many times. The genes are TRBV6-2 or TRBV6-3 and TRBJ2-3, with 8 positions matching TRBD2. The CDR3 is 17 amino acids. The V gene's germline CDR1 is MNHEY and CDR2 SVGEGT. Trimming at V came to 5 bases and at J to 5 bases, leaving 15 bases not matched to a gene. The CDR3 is CASSLSSGGTKGDTQYF. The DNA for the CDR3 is TGTGCCAGCAGTCTATCCAGCGGGGGAACTAAAGGAGATACGCAGTATTTT.

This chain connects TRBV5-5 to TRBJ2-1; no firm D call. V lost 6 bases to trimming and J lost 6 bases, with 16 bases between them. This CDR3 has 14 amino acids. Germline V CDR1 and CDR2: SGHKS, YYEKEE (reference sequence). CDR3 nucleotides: TGTGCCAGCACCCCGGTAGGCGGTTCCAATGAGCAGTTCTTC. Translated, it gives CASTPVGGSNEQFF.

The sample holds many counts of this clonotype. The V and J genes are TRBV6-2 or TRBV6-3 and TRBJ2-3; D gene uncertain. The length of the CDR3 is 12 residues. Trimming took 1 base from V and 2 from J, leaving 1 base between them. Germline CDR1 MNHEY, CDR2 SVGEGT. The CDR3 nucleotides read TGTGCCAGCAGTTACTACACAGATACGCAGTATTTT. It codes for CASSYYTDTQYF.

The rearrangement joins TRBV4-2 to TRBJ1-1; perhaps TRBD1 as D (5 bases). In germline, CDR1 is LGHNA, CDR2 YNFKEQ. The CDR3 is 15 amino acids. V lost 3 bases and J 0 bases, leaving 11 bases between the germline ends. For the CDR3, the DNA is TGTGCCAGCAGCCAGGTCGACAGAATGAACACTGAAGCTTTCTTT. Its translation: CASSQVDRMNTEAFF.

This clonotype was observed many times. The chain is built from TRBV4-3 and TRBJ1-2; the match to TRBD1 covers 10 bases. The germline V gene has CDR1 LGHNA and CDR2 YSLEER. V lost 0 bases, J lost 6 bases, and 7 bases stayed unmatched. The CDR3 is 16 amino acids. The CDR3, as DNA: TGCGCCAGCAGCCAAGACCGGGACAGGGGAGTGGATGGCTACACCTTC. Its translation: CASSQDRDRGVDGYTF.

The CDR3 spells CASRGDRDASKAFF. The CDR3 DNA sequence: TGTGCCAGCAGAGGTGACAGGGATGCATCCAAAGCTTTCTTT. V is TRBV7-9 and J is TRBJ1-1; 7 bases map to TRBD1. CDR1 is SEHNR and CDR2 is FQNEAQ in the germline V gene (reference sequence). After removal of 6 bases from V and 9 bases from J, the junction contained 13 bases not matched to a gene. CDR3 size: 14 residues. Full variable domain (outside the CDR3, taken from reference TRBV7-9 and TRBJ1-1): DTGVSQNPRHKITKRGQNVTFRCDPISEHNRLYWYRQTLGQGPEFLTYFQNEAQLEKSRLLSDRFSAERPKGSFSTLEIQRTEQGDSAMYLCASRGDRDASKAFFGQGTRLTVV.

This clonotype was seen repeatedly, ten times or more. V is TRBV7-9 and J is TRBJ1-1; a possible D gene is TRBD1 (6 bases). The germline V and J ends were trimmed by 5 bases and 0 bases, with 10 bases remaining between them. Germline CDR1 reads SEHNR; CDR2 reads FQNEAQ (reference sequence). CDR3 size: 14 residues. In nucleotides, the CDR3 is TGTGCCAGCAGCCCGGGACATCTGAACACTGAAGCTTTCTTT. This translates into CASSPGHLNTEAFF.

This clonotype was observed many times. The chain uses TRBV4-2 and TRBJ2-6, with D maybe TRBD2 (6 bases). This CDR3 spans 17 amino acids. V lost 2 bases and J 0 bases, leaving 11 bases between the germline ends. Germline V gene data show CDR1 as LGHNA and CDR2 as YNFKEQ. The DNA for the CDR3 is TGTGCCAGCAGCCAATTAGCGGCAACCTCTGGGGCCAACGTCCTGACTTTC. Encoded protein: CASSQLAATSGANVLTF.

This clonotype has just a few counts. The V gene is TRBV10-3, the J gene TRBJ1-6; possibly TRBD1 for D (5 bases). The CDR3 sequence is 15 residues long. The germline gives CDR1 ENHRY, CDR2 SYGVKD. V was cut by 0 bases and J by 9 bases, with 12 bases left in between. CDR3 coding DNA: TGTGCCATCAGTGAGTCGGACATTACGGGTTCACCCCTCCACTTT. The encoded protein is CAISESDITGSPLHF.

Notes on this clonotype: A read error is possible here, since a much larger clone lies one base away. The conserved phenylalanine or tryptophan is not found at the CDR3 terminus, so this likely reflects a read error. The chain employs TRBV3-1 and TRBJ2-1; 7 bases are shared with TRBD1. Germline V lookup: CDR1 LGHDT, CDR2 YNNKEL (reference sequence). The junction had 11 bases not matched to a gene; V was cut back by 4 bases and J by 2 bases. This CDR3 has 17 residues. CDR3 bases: TGTGCCAGCAGCCCCATTGTTGGACAGGCGACCTACAATGAGCAGTTCCTC. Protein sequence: CASSPIVGQATYNEQFL.

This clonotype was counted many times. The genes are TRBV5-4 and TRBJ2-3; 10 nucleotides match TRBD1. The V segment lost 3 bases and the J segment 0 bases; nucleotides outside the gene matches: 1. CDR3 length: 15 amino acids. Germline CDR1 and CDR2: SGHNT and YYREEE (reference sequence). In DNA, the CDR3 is TGTGCCAGCAGCTGGGACAGGGGCAGCACAGATACGCAGTATTTT. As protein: CASSWDRGSTDTQYF.